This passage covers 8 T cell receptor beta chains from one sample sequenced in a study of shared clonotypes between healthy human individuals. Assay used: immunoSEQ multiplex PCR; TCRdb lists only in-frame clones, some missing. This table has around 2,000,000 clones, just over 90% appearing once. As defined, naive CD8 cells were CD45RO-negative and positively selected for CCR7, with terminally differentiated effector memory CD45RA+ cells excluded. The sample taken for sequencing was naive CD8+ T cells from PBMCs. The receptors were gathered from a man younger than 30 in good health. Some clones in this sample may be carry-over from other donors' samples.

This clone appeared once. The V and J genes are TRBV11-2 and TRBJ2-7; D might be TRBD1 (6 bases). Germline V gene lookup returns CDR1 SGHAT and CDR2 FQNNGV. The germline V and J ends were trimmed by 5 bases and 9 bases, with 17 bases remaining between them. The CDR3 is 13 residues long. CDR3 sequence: CASSPGTPLLQYF. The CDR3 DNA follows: TGTGCCAGCAGCCCCGGGACACCCCTTTTGCAGTACTTC.

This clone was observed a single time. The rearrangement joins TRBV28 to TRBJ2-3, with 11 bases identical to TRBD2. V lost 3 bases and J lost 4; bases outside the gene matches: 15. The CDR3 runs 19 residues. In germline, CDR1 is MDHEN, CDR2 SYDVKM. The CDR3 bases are TGTGCCAGCAGTTTCCTCGGGACTAGCGGCCACCCTGGGCCAGATACGCAGTATTTT. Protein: CASSFLGTSGHPGPDTQYF.

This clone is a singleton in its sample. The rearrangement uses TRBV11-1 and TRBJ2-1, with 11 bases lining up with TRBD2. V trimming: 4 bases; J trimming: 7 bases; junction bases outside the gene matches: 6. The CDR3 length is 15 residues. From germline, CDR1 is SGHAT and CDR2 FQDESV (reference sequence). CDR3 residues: CASSSGTSGGNEQFF. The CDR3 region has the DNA TGTGCCAGCAGCTCCGGGACTAGCGGTGGTAATGAGCAGTTCTTC.

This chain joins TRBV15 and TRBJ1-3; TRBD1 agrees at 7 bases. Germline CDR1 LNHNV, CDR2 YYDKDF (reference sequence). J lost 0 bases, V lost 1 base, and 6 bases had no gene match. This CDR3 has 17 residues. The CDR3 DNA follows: TGTGCCACCAGCAGAGCCCTGGGACAGAGCTCTGGAAACACCATATATTTT. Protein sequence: CATSRALGQSSGNTIYF.

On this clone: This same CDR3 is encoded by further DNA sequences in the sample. CDR3 region: CSVGTGDQPQHF. The CDR3 nucleotides are TGCAGCGTCGGCACAGGGGATCAGCCCCAGCATTTT. The V and J genes are TRBV29-1 and TRBJ1-5; TRBD1 matches at 7 bases. The CDR3 runs 12 residues. Trimming at V came to 6 bases and at J to 5 bases, leaving 4 bases not matched to a gene. Germline CDR1 and CDR2: SQVTM and ANQGSEA.

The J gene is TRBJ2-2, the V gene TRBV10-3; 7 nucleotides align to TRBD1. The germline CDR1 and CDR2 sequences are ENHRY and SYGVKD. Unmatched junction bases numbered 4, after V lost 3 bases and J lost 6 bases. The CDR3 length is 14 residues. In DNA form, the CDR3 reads TGTGCCATCAGTGATGTACAGGGGTCCGGGGAGCTGTTTTTT. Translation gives CAISDVQGSGELFF.

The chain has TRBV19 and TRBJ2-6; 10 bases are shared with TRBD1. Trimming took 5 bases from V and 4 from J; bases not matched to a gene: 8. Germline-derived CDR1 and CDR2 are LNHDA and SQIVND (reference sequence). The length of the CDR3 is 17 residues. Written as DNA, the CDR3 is TGTGCCAGTAGTGAGGGACAGGGGCGGTACGGGGCCAACGTCCTGACTTTC. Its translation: CASSEGQGRYGANVLTF.

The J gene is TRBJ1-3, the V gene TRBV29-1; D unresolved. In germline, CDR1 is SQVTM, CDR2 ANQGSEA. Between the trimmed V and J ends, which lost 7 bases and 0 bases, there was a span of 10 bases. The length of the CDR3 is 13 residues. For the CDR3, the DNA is TGCAGCGCAACCTTAATCTCTGGAAACACCATATATTTT. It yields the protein CSATLISGNTIYF.